The entry below gives a single T cell receptor (beta chain) sequence along with its context. Vbeta (60) and Jbeta (13) primers were used in the PCR. Sequencing used immunoSEQ multiplex PCR; TCRdb keeps in-frame clones, though not all of them. Among 50,000 to 65,000 clones listed, about three quarters were seen once. The data were taken from a study of cytomegalovirus exposure and HLA in healthy donors. Germline V lookup: CDR1 LNHDA, CDR2 SQIVND (reference sequence). V lost 6 bases to trimming and J lost 4 bases; unmatched junction nucleotides: 1. The CDR3 has 13 amino acids. The source material was PBMCs. The sequence was obtained from a young man in good health and CMV-seronegative. The chain has TRBV19 and TRBJ2-3; 10 bases fit TRBD2. CDR3 sequence reads: CASRLAGADTQYF. In DNA, the CDR3 is TGTGCCAGTAGGCTAGCGGGGGCAGATACGCAGTATTTT.